The 19 T cell receptor beta chains given below trace back to one sample, sequenced in a study of post-analysis software for immune sequencing data. Built from TCR beta cDNA, the libraries had unique molecular identifiers in them. Using its own MiXCR run on the PCR reads, TCRdb lists one record per CDR3 protein. The sample holds roughly 600,000 distinct CDR3 sequences, roughly 46% seen once. Their recognized antigens are unknown. Notes on the study in general: With TRBV5-6, TRBV5-1 and TRBV20-1 included, 5 or 6 TRBV segments were more frequent in patients than in controls.

Sequencing was done on a sample of blood. These receptors came from a girl aged 10 to 17 with multiple sclerosis.

This clonotype was counted a single time. An end of the junction does not agree with germline; a read error may underlie this. The gene calls are TRBV20-1 and TRBJ1-1, with a possible D match to TRBD1 (5 bases). This CDR3 comprises 13 residues. Germline CDR1 DFQATT, CDR2 SNEGSKA (reference sequence). The DNA for the CDR3 is TGCGGTGCTAGAGGAGGGAACAGGACGTGGGCTTTCTTT. This encodes CGARGGNRTWAFF.

The chain links TRBV7-9 to TRBJ2-1; TRBD1 agrees at 7 bases. Losses at the gene ends were 1 base for V and 7 bases for J; bases not matched to a gene: 4. Germline CDR1 reads SEHNR; CDR2 reads FQNEAQ (reference sequence). This CDR3 comprises 14 residues. The CDR3 loop reads CASSLGQGFNEQFF. Here the CDR3 DNA reads TGTGCCAGCAGCTTAGGACAGGGATTTAATGAGCAGTTCTTC.

In this sample, this clonotype turned up a few times. The chain employs TRBV5-1 and TRBJ2-3; D call uncertain. V was pared by 3 bases and J by 8 bases, with 13 bases between. Per the germline V gene, CDR1 is SGHRS and CDR2 is YFSETQ. This CDR3 spans 13 amino acids. CDR3 nucleotide sequence: TGCGCCAGCAGCTCTACGACCGAAGGTACGCAGTATTTT. Amino acid sequence: CASSSTTEGTQYF.

The chain couples TRBV4-1 to TRBJ2-1, with TRBD2 matching 7 bases. The V segment lost 1 base and the J segment 0 bases; nucleotides outside the gene matches: 9. CDR1 is MGHRA and CDR2 is YSYEKL in the germline V gene. The CDR3 consists of 18 residues. CDR3: CASSQAGTTRSSYNEQFF. The CDR3 bases are TGCGCCAGCAGCCAAGCGGGGACTACCAGGAGCTCCTACAATGAGCAGTTCTTC.

In regard to this clonotype: A read error may produce the germline difference seen at one junction end. This sequence joins TRBV5-1 and TRBJ2-1, with D perhaps TRBD2 (6 bases). This CDR3 comprises 15 residues. Germline V CDR1 and CDR2: SGHRS, YFSETQ. CDR3 sequence reads: CASRSVPFGGNEQCF. In nucleotides, the CDR3 is TGCGCCAGCCGCTCCGTTCCCTTTGGCGGGAATGAGCAGTGCTTC.

V and J are TRBV24-1 and TRBJ2-1, with 11 bases lining up with TRBD1. CDR3 length: 17 residues. The germline V gene encodes CDR1 KGHDR and CDR2 SFDVKD. Trimming took 3 bases from V and 2 from J; bases not matched to a gene: 5. The CDR3 reads CATSDIRGQGAYNEQFF. The CDR3 region has the DNA TGTGCCACCAGTGATATCAGGGGACAGGGGGCCTACAATGAGCAGTTCTTC.

A few counts support this clonotype. V is TRBV6-5 and J is TRBJ2-5, with 7 bases fitting TRBD2. The CDR3 covers 15 residues. CDR1 is MNHEY and CDR2 is SVGAGI in the germline V gene. After removal of 5 bases from V and 2 bases from J, the junction contained 8 bases not matched to a gene. The CDR3 nucleotides are TGTGCCAGCAGTAAATATCTAGCGGAACAAGAGACCCAGTACTTC. It is translated as CASSKYLAEQETQYF.

A few counts support this clonotype. V gene TRBV20-1 combines with J gene TRBJ2-3; D not resolved. V was pared by 2 bases and J by 2 bases, with 8 bases between. This CDR3 has 13 amino acids. Germline loops: CDR1 DFQATT, CDR2 SNEGSKA (reference sequence). The CDR3 is CSARLVLTDTQYF. The CDR3, as DNA: TGCAGTGCTAGATTGGTCCTCACAGATACGCAGTATTTT.

This chain links TRBV7-8 with TRBJ1-6, with D perhaps TRBD1 (6 bases). The CDR3 runs 14 residues. Trimming took 3 bases from V and 7 from J, leaving 10 bases between them. Per the germline V gene, CDR1 is SGHVS and CDR2 is FQNEAQ. The CDR3 region is CASSLMQGNSPLHF. In DNA form, the CDR3 reads TGTGCCAGCAGCTTGATGCAGGGGAATTCACCCCTCCACTTT. Full variable domain (rest looked up from reference TRBV7-8 and TRBJ1-6): GAGVSQSPRYKVAKRGQDVALRCDPISGHVSLFWYQQALGQGPEFLTYFQNEAQLDKSGLPSDRFFAERPEGSVSTLKIQRTQQEDSAVYLCASSLMQGNSPLHFGNGTRLTVT.

The CDR3 bases are TGTGCCAGCAGCCTCATGACTAGCGGGAGTATGGACGAGCAGTACTTC. This gives the protein CASSLMTSGSMDEQYF. The chain joins TRBV11-3 to TRBJ2-7, with 12 nucleotides matching TRBD2. The trim removed 5 bases at V and 5 bases at J, leaving 10 bases unmatched. The CDR3 length is 16 residues. From germline, CDR1 is SGHNT and CDR2 YENEEA.

The chain combines TRBV6-1 with TRBJ2-3; D gene unclear. Germline CDR1 MNHNS, CDR2 SASEGT. This CDR3 is 14 amino acids long. With 3 bases removed from V and 4 bases from J, the gap between germline ends came to 11 bases. DNA of the CDR3: TGTGCCAGCAGTGATGGGCAGATCCCAGATACGCAGTATTTT. This translates into CASSDGQIPDTQYF.

This clonotype was seen only once. The chain combines TRBV5-4 with TRBJ2-2; D is undetermined. V was clipped by 0 bases and J by 1 base, with 10 bases between them. CDR1 SGHNT and CDR2 YYREEE come from the germline V gene (reference sequence). The CDR3 covers 16 residues. CDR3 in DNA: TGTGCCAGCAGCTTGGTAACGCGCGTGAACACCGGGGAGCTGTTTTTT. It yields the protein CASSLVTRVNTGELFF.

This clonotype was observed a handful of times. The chain's CDR3 is CASSFRPAYEQYF. Here the CDR3 DNA reads TGTGCCAGCAGTTTTCGTCCGGCCTACGAGCAGTACTTC. V and J are TRBV12-3 or TRBV12-4 and TRBJ2-7; D remains unclear. The CDR3 sequence is 13 residues long. V was trimmed by 3 bases and J by 2 bases, leaving 8 bases between them.

There are a few counts of this clonotype. The J gene is TRBJ2-1, the V gene TRBV20-1; D perhaps matches TRBD2 (5 bases). V lost 3 bases, J lost 6 bases, and 12 bases lay in between. There are 13 residues in the CDR3. CDR1 DFQATT and CDR2 SNEGSKA come from the germline V gene (reference sequence). CDR3 loop: CSARPMGVNEQFF. The CDR3 bases are TGCAGTGCTAGGCCAATGGGAGTCAATGAGCAGTTCTTC.

This clonotype showed up just a few times. This sequence joins TRBV10-3 and TRBJ2-1; 7 bases match TRBD1. The CDR3 totals 14 residues. The ends lost 4 bases at V and 4 bases at J; junction bases unmatched: 4. Germline V gene data show CDR1 as ENHRY and CDR2 as SYGVKD. The CDR3 DNA is TGTGCCATCAGTGGAGGGGGCGTATACAATGAGCAGTTCTTC. It is translated as CAISGGGVYNEQFF.

The gene calls are TRBV12-3 or TRBV12-4 and TRBJ2-1; 15 nucleotides align to TRBD2. This CDR3 contains 17 residues. The V and J ends lost 2 bases and 7 bases, in that order; junction bases with no gene match: 6. CDR3: CASSLLRTSGRGNEQFF. In nucleotides, the CDR3 is TGTGCCAGCAGTTTACTAAGGACTAGCGGGAGGGGAAATGAGCAGTTCTTC.

This clonotype was recorded a few times. The J gene is TRBJ2-3, the V gene TRBV7-6; 15 nucleotides match TRBD2. The ends lost 6 bases at V and 1 base at J; junction bases unmatched: 8. Per the germline V gene, CDR1 is SGHVS and CDR2 is FNYEAQ. The CDR3 spans 18 residues. CDR3 nucleotide sequence: TGTGCCAGCAGTTCCCCGGGACTAGCGGGGGGTCGCACAGATACGCAGTATTTT. Its translation is CASSSPGLAGGRTDTQYF.

As DNA, the CDR3 is TGTGCCAGCAGCCTTGACAGGGGTGAAAAACTGTTTTTT. The encoded protein is CASSLDRGEKLFF. The rearrangement joins TRBV7-9 to TRBJ1-4, with TRBD1 matching 8 bases. V lost 5 bases to trimming and J lost 7 bases; unmatched junction nucleotides: 3. Germline CDR1 and CDR2: SEHNR and FQNEAQ (reference sequence). The CDR3 covers 13 residues.

The rearrangement links TRBV11-2 to TRBJ1-6; D is perhaps TRBD1 (6 bases). The germline gives CDR1 SGHAT, CDR2 FQNNGV. Trimming took 4 bases from V and 0 from J, leaving 13 bases between them. The CDR3 length is 17 residues. CDR3 in DNA: TGTGCCAGCAGCTCGAGACAGGAGAGCTCCTATAATTCACCCCTCCACTTT. Protein sequence: CASSSRQESSYNSPLHF.